A selection of T cell receptor beta chains follows, all from one sample in a study of blood T cells in healthy people across ages. TCRdb processed the 5' RACE reads anew with MiXCR; each CDR3 protein has one entry. Altogether fewer than 900,000 distinct CDR3 sequences are present, approximately 39% being singletons, with the ten largest covering 20% to 25%. The sequenced sample was blood. Receptors were obtained from an older woman in good health. The CDR3 runs from the conserved cysteine through the conserved F or W. Each record gives: CDR3 DNA, CDR3 protein, J gene, CDR3 length, D gene, clone size, V gene. The D gene is left open where the match is weak. The size of a clone is reported for some rows only, either as once, few or many, or as a class for expanded clones.

CDR3nt: TGTGCCAGCAGCCAAAGGGGGGTCGCAAACACTGAAGCTTTCTTT
CDR3aa: CASSQRGVANTEAFF
j_gene: TRBJ1-1
len: 15
d_gene: NA
abundance: few
v_gene: TRBV3-1

CDR3nt: TGCGCCAGCAGCCGGGACCCCCAATTTTTCTACGAGCAGTACTTC
CDR3aa: CASSRDPQFFYEQYF
j_gene: TRBJ2-7
len: 15
d_gene: NA
abundance: NA
v_gene: TRBV10-2

CDR3nt: TGCGCCACCAGCCGTGGACTAGCGGGAGATCGGGAAGAGCAGTTCTTC
CDR3aa: CATSRGLAGDREEQFF
j_gene: TRBJ2-1
len: 16
d_gene: TRBD2
abundance: NA
v_gene: TRBV5-1

CDR3nt: TGTGCCAGCAGTTCGGGACGGCGGGGTCAGCCCCAGCATTTT
CDR3aa: CASSSGRRGQPQHF
j_gene: TRBJ1-5
len: 14
d_gene: NA
abundance: few
v_gene: TRBV12-3/TRBV12-4

CDR3nt: TGTGCCAGCAGTTTCGGGCCACCCGGGGGTGGCTACACCTTC
CDR3aa: CASSFGPPGGGYTF
j_gene: TRBJ1-2
len: 14
d_gene: NA
abundance: NA
v_gene: TRBV28

CDR3nt: TGCAGTGCTCCCCGACTAGCGGGGGGATGGCAAGAGACCCAGTACTTC
CDR3aa: CSAPRLAGGWQETQYF
j_gene: TRBJ2-5
len: 16
d_gene: TRBD2
abundance: few
v_gene: TRBV20-1

CDR3nt: TGTGCCAGCAGCGTAGCCGGGACACCGACCTACGAGCAGTACTTC
CDR3aa: CASSVAGTPTYEQYF
j_gene: TRBJ2-7
len: 15
d_gene: NA
abundance: once
v_gene: TRBV9

CDR3nt: TGTGCCAGCAGTTTATCCCGTCTCACCTTC
CDR3aa: CASSLSRLTF
j_gene: TRBJ1-2
len: 10
d_gene: NA
abundance: NA
v_gene: TRBV28

CDR3nt: TGTGCCAGCACCATGGGGCGGGAGACCCTTCAAGAGACCCAGTACTTC
CDR3aa: CASTMGRETLQETQYF
j_gene: TRBJ2-5
len: 16
d_gene: TRBD2
abundance: NA
v_gene: TRBV5-5

CDR3nt: TGCAGTGCTAGAGATCTGACTCCCAGAACAGGGTTTGTGCCTGAAGCTTTCTTT
CDR3aa: CSARDLTPRTGFVPEAFF
j_gene: TRBJ1-1
len: 18
d_gene: NA
abundance: NA
v_gene: TRBV20-1

CDR3nt: TGCAGCGGGAGGGACTGGGACACTGAAGCTTTCTTT
CDR3aa: CSGRDWDTEAFF
j_gene: TRBJ1-1
len: 12
d_gene: NA
abundance: NA
v_gene: TRBV29-1

CDR3nt: TGTGCCAGCAGCTCGGGGGCAGGAGCGGGGGGGACGGAGAAGTTCTTC
CDR3aa: CASSSGAGAGGTEKFF
j_gene: TRBJ2-1
len: 16
d_gene: TRBD2
abundance: once
v_gene: TRBV7-3

CDR3nt: TGTGCCAGCAGTTTAACCCAGGGAACCCCATACAATGAGCAGTTCTTC
CDR3aa: CASSLTQGTPYNEQFF
j_gene: TRBJ2-1
len: 16
d_gene: NA
abundance: once
v_gene: TRBV11-2

CDR3nt: TGCAGTGTCCCCGCCGGGAGGTCTTCTGCGATTCCGGAGCAGTACTTC
CDR3aa: CSVPAGRSSAIPEQYF
j_gene: TRBJ2-5
len: 16
d_gene: TRBD2
abundance: NA
v_gene: TRBV20-1

CDR3nt: TGTGCCATCAGGGATCGGGGACAAGAGACCCAGTACTTC
CDR3aa: CAIRDRGQETQYF
j_gene: TRBJ2-5
len: 13
d_gene: NA
abundance: NA
v_gene: TRBV10-3

CDR3nt: TGTGCCAGCAGTTACGGATCGGGCGGGCAGACCTACGAGCAGTACTTC
CDR3aa: CASSYGSGGQTYEQYF
j_gene: TRBJ2-7
len: 16
d_gene: NA
abundance: few
v_gene: TRBV6-2/TRBV6-3

CDR3nt: TGTGCCAGCCCCTGGGGGTGTTCCTACGAGCAGTACTTC
CDR3aa: CASPWGCSYEQYF
j_gene: TRBJ2-7
len: 13
d_gene: NA
abundance: NA
v_gene: TRBV21-1

CDR3nt: TGCAGTGCTAGAGATACCCTAGCGGGGAGCGCGAGGACGCAGTATTTT
CDR3aa: CSARDTLAGSARTQYF
j_gene: TRBJ2-3
len: 16
d_gene: TRBD2
abundance: NA
v_gene: TRBV20-1

CDR3nt: TGTGCCAGCAGCGTGTTTTCTAGCGAAGCAGATACGCAGTATTTT
CDR3aa: CASSVFSSEADTQYF
j_gene: TRBJ2-3
len: 15
d_gene: NA
abundance: NA
v_gene: TRBV9

CDR3nt: TGTGCCAGCAGCCCAGAGCGGGAGAGATACAATGAGCAGTTCTTC
CDR3aa: CASSPERERYNEQFF
j_gene: TRBJ2-1
len: 15
d_gene: TRBD2
abundance: many
v_gene: TRBV11-2

CDR3nt: TGTGCCAGCAGTTACATACGACAGTACTCTGGGGCCAACGTCCTGACTTTC
CDR3aa: CASSYIRQYSGANVLTF
j_gene: TRBJ2-6
len: 17
d_gene: NA
abundance: NA
v_gene: TRBV6-2/TRBV6-3

CDR3nt: TGTGCCAGCACCCTACCTAAGGGGGCCGTGAACACTGAAGCTTTCTTT
CDR3aa: CASTLPKGAVNTEAFF
j_gene: TRBJ1-1
len: 16
d_gene: TRBD1
abundance: NA
v_gene: TRBV2

CDR3nt: TGTGCCAGCAAGGGGGAGAACTACGAGCAGTACTTC
CDR3aa: CASKGENYEQYF
j_gene: TRBJ2-7
len: 12
d_gene: NA
abundance: NA
v_gene: TRBV6-5

CDR3nt: TGTGCCATCAGTGGACAGGACTACTCCTACGAGCAGTACTTC
CDR3aa: CAISGQDYSYEQYF
j_gene: TRBJ2-7
len: 14
d_gene: NA
abundance: NA
v_gene: TRBV10-3

CDR3nt: TGTGCCATCAGCCCGGGACAGGGAACCCAGCCCCAGCATTTT
CDR3aa: CAISPGQGTQPQHF
j_gene: TRBJ1-5
len: 14
d_gene: TRBD1
abundance: few
v_gene: TRBV10-3

CDR3nt: TGTGCCAGCAGCTCCCCGGGCCCGAATGAGCAGTTCTTC
CDR3aa: CASSSPGPNEQFF
j_gene: TRBJ2-1
len: 13
d_gene: NA
abundance: NA
v_gene: TRBV11-1

CDR3nt: TGTGCCAGCAGCGTAGACAAAGACCCCCGGGCAGATACGCAGTATTTT
CDR3aa: CASSVDKDPRADTQYF
j_gene: TRBJ2-3
len: 16
d_gene: NA
abundance: NA
v_gene: TRBV9

CDR3nt: TGTGCCACTCGAGGGGGGACAAGACAGCCCCAGCATTTT
CDR3aa: CATRGGTRQPQHF
j_gene: TRBJ1-5
len: 13
d_gene: NA
abundance: NA
v_gene: TRBV19

CDR3nt: TGTGCCAGCACCTCCGAGGAGCAGTTCTTC
CDR3aa: CASTSEEQFF
j_gene: TRBJ2-1
len: 10
d_gene: NA
abundance: few
v_gene: TRBV7-3

CDR3nt: TGTGCCAGCAGCCAAAGAACCGGAGGAGGAGGCTACGAGCAGTACTTC
CDR3aa: CASSQRTGGGGYEQYF
j_gene: TRBJ2-7
len: 16
d_gene: NA
abundance: NA
v_gene: TRBV3-1

CDR3nt: TGTGCCAGCAGCCATGAGGGGGAGCGGGAGGGCACAGATACGCAGTATTTT
CDR3aa: CASSHEGEREGTDTQYF
j_gene: TRBJ2-3
len: 17
d_gene: TRBD2
abundance: NA
v_gene: TRBV3-1

CDR3nt: TGTGCCAGCAGTTTTCGGCAGGCCAATCAGCCCCAGCATTTT
CDR3aa: CASSFRQANQPQHF
j_gene: TRBJ1-5
len: 14
d_gene: NA
abundance: few
v_gene: TRBV12-3/TRBV12-4

CDR3nt: TGCAGCGCAGGGGTTAGCTCCTACGGGCAGTACTTC
CDR3aa: CSAGVSSYGQYF
j_gene: TRBJ2-7
len: 12
d_gene: NA
abundance: NA
v_gene: TRBV29-1

CDR3nt: TGCGCCAGCAGCTTGGGGACTACCCCCCATGAGGCCCAGTACTTC
CDR3aa: CASSLGTTPHEAQYF
j_gene: TRBJ2-7
len: 15
d_gene: NA
abundance: NA
v_gene: TRBV5-1

CDR3nt: TGCAGTGCTAGAAAAGGGGCAGATGAAAAACTGTTTTTT
CDR3aa: CSARKGADEKLFF
j_gene: TRBJ1-4
len: 13
d_gene: NA
abundance: NA
v_gene: TRBV20-1

CDR3nt: TGTGCCAGCAGTCGGACAGGGGGCCGGAGCTCCTACGAGCAGTACTTC
CDR3aa: CASSRTGGRSSYEQYF
j_gene: TRBJ2-7
len: 16
d_gene: TRBD1
abundance: many
v_gene: TRBV12-3/TRBV12-4

CDR3nt: TGCAGCGTACCGGGACGGATGAACACTGAAGCTTTCTTT
CDR3aa: CSVPGRMNTEAFF
j_gene: TRBJ1-1
len: 13
d_gene: NA
abundance: few
v_gene: TRBV29-1

CDR3nt: TGTGCCAGCAGCAGGTGGGGGAGCTCTGGGGCCAACGTCCTGACTTTC
CDR3aa: CASSRWGSSGANVLTF
j_gene: TRBJ2-6
len: 16
d_gene: NA
abundance: NA
v_gene: TRBV5-5

CDR3nt: TGTGCCTCAACTCAGGGGGGGACAACTGAAGCTTTCTTT
CDR3aa: CASTQGGTTEAFF
j_gene: TRBJ1-1
len: 13
d_gene: TRBD1
abundance: few
v_gene: TRBV12-3/TRBV12-4

CDR3nt: TGTGCCAGCAGTTTAGCAAGGGGATACGGTTACGAGCAGTACTTC
CDR3aa: CASSLARGYGYEQYF
j_gene: TRBJ2-7
len: 15
d_gene: NA
abundance: NA
v_gene: TRBV12-3/TRBV12-4

CDR3nt: TGCAGTGCCCGGACAGGGATGGGCACTGAAGCTTTCTTT
CDR3aa: CSARTGMGTEAFF
j_gene: TRBJ1-1
len: 13
d_gene: TRBD1
abundance: NA
v_gene: TRBV20-1

CDR3nt: TGTGCCAGCAGCTTATGGGCCGACCGAGGGGGTACGCAGTATTTT
CDR3aa: CASSLWADRGGTQYF
j_gene: TRBJ2-3
len: 15
d_gene: NA
abundance: few
v_gene: TRBV7-2

CDR3nt: TGCAGTGCTAGAGGGGGAAGCACAGATACGCAGTATTTT
CDR3aa: CSARGGSTDTQYF
j_gene: TRBJ2-3
len: 13
d_gene: NA
abundance: NA
v_gene: TRBV20-1

CDR3nt: TGCGCCAGCAGCGACGGGACGGTATCCTACGAGCAGTACTTC
CDR3aa: CASSDGTVSYEQYF
j_gene: TRBJ2-7
len: 14
d_gene: NA
abundance: NA
v_gene: TRBV5-1

CDR3nt: TGTGCCAGCAGTAACCGGGACAGAGGACTAGCGGGGAGCTCCTACGAGCAGTACTTC
CDR3aa: CASSNRDRGLAGSSYEQYF
j_gene: TRBJ2-7
len: 19
d_gene: TRBD2
abundance: NA
v_gene: TRBV27

CDR3nt: TGTGCCAGCAGTCTCAATGAAAAACTGTTTTTT
CDR3aa: CASSLNEKLFF
j_gene: TRBJ1-4
len: 11
d_gene: NA
abundance: NA
v_gene: TRBV28

CDR3nt: TGTGCCAGCAGCGCCCTCAATGGGGGGAATAATTCACCCCTCCACTTT
CDR3aa: CASSALNGGNNSPLHF
j_gene: TRBJ1-6
len: 16
d_gene: NA
abundance: NA
v_gene: TRBV9

CDR3nt: TGTGCCAGCAGGCCCTCGACTAGCGCTGTCGTCACAGATACGCAGTATTTT
CDR3aa: CASRPSTSAVVTDTQYF
j_gene: TRBJ2-3
len: 17
d_gene: TRBD2
abundance: NA
v_gene: TRBV6-2/TRBV6-3

CDR3nt: TGTGCCAGCAGGTACGGGGGGTCCTACGAGCAGTACTTC
CDR3aa: CASRYGGSYEQYF
j_gene: TRBJ2-7
len: 13
d_gene: TRBD2
abundance: NA
v_gene: TRBV27

CDR3nt: TGTGCCAGCAGCCCTAGCGGGGGGGCTGGGAACATTCAGTACTTC
CDR3aa: CASSPSGGAGNIQYF
j_gene: TRBJ2-4
len: 15
d_gene: TRBD2
abundance: NA
v_gene: TRBV9

CDR3nt: TGTGCCAGCAGAACCACAGGGATGAACACTGAAGCTTTCTTT
CDR3aa: CASRTTGMNTEAFF
j_gene: TRBJ1-1
len: 14
d_gene: NA
abundance: NA
v_gene: TRBV12-3/TRBV12-4

CDR3nt: TGCAGTGCTAGAGAGGGGACAGACGCGAACACTGAAGCTTTCTTT
CDR3aa: CSAREGTDANTEAFF
j_gene: TRBJ1-1
len: 15
d_gene: TRBD1
abundance: NA
v_gene: TRBV20-1

CDR3nt: TGTGCCAGCTCACCACCTGGGGCGCGGGGCTATGGCTACACCTTC
CDR3aa: CASSPPGARGYGYTF
j_gene: TRBJ1-2
len: 15
d_gene: NA
abundance: NA
v_gene: TRBV18

CDR3nt: TGTGCCAGCAGTCCCTATAAGCGGGAGGTAACAGAGACCCAGTACTTC
CDR3aa: CASSPYKREVTETQYF
j_gene: TRBJ2-5
len: 16
d_gene: TRBD2
abundance: many
v_gene: TRBV4-2

CDR3nt: TGTGCCAGCAGCTCTGGGACAGGGTCCTGCGAGCAGTACTTC
CDR3aa: CASSSGTGSCEQYF
j_gene: TRBJ2-7
len: 14
d_gene: TRBD1
abundance: NA
v_gene: TRBV7-2

CDR3nt: TGCAGTGGAGAGCGGGCCCCCACAGATACGCAGTATTTT
CDR3aa: CSGERAPTDTQYF
j_gene: TRBJ2-3
len: 13
d_gene: NA
abundance: NA
v_gene: TRBV20-1

CDR3nt: TGCGCCAGCAGCTCTTTACAAGCCCTAAACACTGAAGCTTTCTTT
CDR3aa: CASSSLQALNTEAFF
j_gene: TRBJ1-1
len: 15
d_gene: NA
abundance: few
v_gene: TRBV5-1

CDR3nt: TGTGCCAGCAGTACCAGCACAGATATGCAGTATTTT
CDR3aa: CASSTSTDMQYF
j_gene: TRBJ2-3
len: 12
d_gene: NA
abundance: NA
v_gene: TRBV12-3/TRBV12-4

CDR3nt: TGCAGTGCTACCACAAGCGGGAGTGGGGAAGAGACCCAGTACTTC
CDR3aa: CSATTSGSGEETQYF
j_gene: TRBJ2-5
len: 15
d_gene: TRBD2
abundance: NA
v_gene: TRBV20-1

CDR3nt: TGCGCCAGCAGCTCGGGACTAGCGGGGGCAGATACGCAGTATTTT
CDR3aa: CASSSGLAGADTQYF
j_gene: TRBJ2-3
len: 15
d_gene: TRBD2
abundance: many
v_gene: TRBV5-1